This TCR beta chain emerged from a study of tumor-infiltrating lymphocytes in primary liver carcinoma. Study in general: Sample yields, roughly 3.65 to 7.5 million productive TCRbeta reads, were similar across the tissue types.

Findings and limits, study-wide: Significantly greater top-250-clone fractions characterized tumors relative to blood (p = 0.039).

The CDR3 totals 14 residues. Germline V CDR1 and CDR2: SEHNR, FQNEAQ (reference sequence). As concerns this clonotype: What it recognizes is unknown. A junction boundary mismatches the germline segment, possibly from a read error.

Both RNA and DNA were isolated together from around 20-30 mg of bulk tissue that had not been sorted. A constant-region primer served to make TCR beta cDNA from roughly 500 ng total RNA. It was through three nested multiplex PCR rounds of slightly modified ARM-PCR that TCR beta libraries arose. Running 9 to 11 cycles apiece, the first two PCR rounds relied on TRBV1-TRBV30 forward primers together with a C-beta reverse primer. MiXCR was run by TCRdb on the multiplex PCR reads, yielding one entry per CDR3 protein. Among about 48,000 distinct CDR3 sequences listed, over 65% were seen once. The chain uses TRBV7-9 and TRBJ2-2; D gene unclear. The sample consisted of liver tumor tissue from sampling region 3. Subset here: tumor region T3, left-lateral pole. The source is a man aged 35-49 years with primary liver carcinoma and hepatitis B virus infection. CDR3 nucleotides: TGTGCCATCAGCTTAGAAGTGAAGATCGGGGAGCTGTTTTTT. It specifies CAISLEVKIGELFF.